Listed below are T cell receptor beta chains from one sample, sequenced in a study of graft-versus-host responses after intestinal transplantation. Profiled with immunoSEQ multiplex PCR; TCRdb holds only in-frame clones, not every one. The sample carries 100,000 or so clones, around nine tenths recorded once. Their target antigens are unknown. Specimen: unstimulated CD4+ T cells sorted from spleen or lymph node cells, collected before intestinal transplant. The receptors were gathered from a human donor who received an intestinal transplant. Each CDR3 is given with its conserved first and last residue. The order of the fields is J gene, clone size, D gene, V gene, CDR3 protein, CDR3 DNA. D genes are given only for firm matches. The size field is filled for only some rows; it gives once, few, many or a size class.

J: TRBJ1-5
size: .
D: TRBD1
V: TRBV15
CDR3: CATSPPPDRVAIGNQPQHF
DNA: TGTGCCACCAGCCCCCCCCCGGACAGGGTCGCGATCGGCAATCAGCCCCAGCATTTT

J: TRBJ1-4
size: .
D: .
V: TRBV2
CDR3: CASTSGTPVEKLFF
DNA: TGTGCCAGCACTTCCGGGACACCGGTAGAAAAACTGTTTTTT

J: TRBJ2-5
size: once
D: .
V: TRBV20-1
CDR3: CSARLSETQYF
DNA: TGCAGTGCTAGATTATCAGAGACCCAGTACTTC

J: TRBJ1-4
size: once
D: TRBD1
V: TRBV18
CDR3: CASSPQTGSSEKLFF
DNA: TGTGCCAGCTCACCCCAGACAGGGTCCAGCGAAAAACTGTTTTTT

J: TRBJ2-1
size: .
D: .
V: TRBV7-8
CDR3: CASSLGQNNEQFF
DNA: TGTGCCAGCAGCCTTGGACAAAACAATGAGCAGTTCTTC

J: TRBJ2-3
size: .
D: .
V: TRBV18
CDR3: CASSPSGDSTDTQYF
DNA: TGTGCCAGCTCACCTTCAGGGGATTCCACAGATACGCAGTATTTT

J: TRBJ1-5
size: .
D: .
V: TRBV7-9
CDR3: CASSLASSNQPQHF
DNA: TGTGCCAGCAGCTTAGCGAGTAGCAATCAGCCCCAGCATTTT

J: TRBJ2-3
size: .
D: TRBD2
V: TRBV7-2
CDR3: CASRTEGLASTDTQYF
DNA: TGTGCCAGCAGAACAGAGGGACTAGCGAGCACAGATACGCAGTATTTT

J: TRBJ1-2
size: .
D: TRBD1
V: TRBV15
CDR3: CATSSRMDRPNGYTF
DNA: TGTGCCACCAGCAGTCGGATGGACAGGCCTAATGGCTACACCTTC

J: TRBJ2-3
size: .
D: .
V: TRBV27
CDR3: CASSFLGRDNTDTQYF
DNA: TGTGCCAGCAGCTTCCTCGGGCGGGATAACACAGATACGCAGTATTTT